The 14 T cell receptor beta chains below were found in one sample sequenced in a study of cytomegalovirus exposure and HLA in healthy donors. The primer mix had 60 Vbeta and 13 Jbeta primers. Sequenced by immunoSEQ multiplex PCR; TCRdb stores in-frame clones only, minus some. The data show 170,000 or so clones, 80% to 85% seen once. The material sequenced was PBMCs. These receptors all stem from a man between 45 and 60 years old in good health and CMV-seronegative.

Written as DNA, the CDR3 is TGTGCCAGTAGACAGGGGGACTATAATTCACCCCTCCACTTT. Protein: CASRQGDYNSPLHF. The chain links TRBV9 to TRBJ1-6, with 9 bases identical to TRBD1. Germline-derived CDR1 and CDR2 are SGDLS and YYNGEE. The trim removed 8 bases at V and 3 bases at J, leaving 3 bases unmatched. CDR3 length: 14 amino acids.

J is TRBJ1-1 and V is TRBV12-5; no clear D gene. Trimming removed 5 bases at V and 6 bases at J, with 19 bases between. The CDR3 covers 15 residues. Germline CDR1 is LGHNT and CDR2 is FRNRAP. Written as DNA, the CDR3 is TGTGCTAGTGGTCCATACTTTACGGGGTACCCTGAAGCTTTCTTT. It translates to CASGPYFTGYPEAFF.

With respect to this clone: The same CDR3 arises from other DNA sequences in this sample as well. The chain joins TRBV20-1 to TRBJ2-7, with a weak D call TRBD1 (5 bases). CDR3 length equals 11 residues. Between the trimmed V and J ends, which lost 3 bases and 4 bases, there was a span of 7 bases. The germline V gene has CDR1 DFQATT and CDR2 SNEGSKA (reference sequence). The CDR3 DNA reads TGCAGTGCTAGTCAGGGTTACGAGCAGTACTTC. Its protein is CSASQGYEQYF.

The chain couples TRBV15 to TRBJ1-4; tentative D call: TRBD1 (5 bases). This CDR3 contains 15 residues. Trimming pared 0 bases from V and 8 bases from J, leaving 13 bases between. Germline V lookup: CDR1 LNHNV, CDR2 YYDKDF (reference sequence). CDR3: CATSRDAGHREKLFF. The CDR3 region has the DNA TGTGCCACCAGCAGAGATGCAGGGCACCGGGAAAAACTGTTTTTT.

The chain is built from TRBV29-1 and TRBJ2-3; 7 bases align to TRBD2. After removal of 4 bases from V and 1 base from J, the junction contained 2 bases not matched to a gene. Germline V gene data show CDR1 as SQVTM and CDR2 as ANQGSEA. This CDR3 comprises 13 residues. The CDR3 nucleotides are TGCAGCGTTGCGGGGGGAGGCACAGATACGCAGTATTTT. Amino acids: CSVAGGGTDTQYF.

This clone occurred a few times. The V and J genes are TRBV6-5 and TRBJ2-7; 9 bases are a match to TRBD1. V trimming: 6 bases; J trimming: 4 bases; junction bases outside the gene matches: 4. The germline V gene has CDR1 MNHEY and CDR2 SVGAGI. There are 13 residues in the CDR3. The CDR3 protein is CASRGTGRYEQYF. CDR3 sequence (DNA): TGTGCCAGCAGGGGGACAGGGCGGTACGAGCAGTACTTC.

This clone was counted once. The rearrangement joins TRBV7-3 to TRBJ2-2; D might be TRBD1 (6 bases). Germline V gene sequence: CDR1 SGHTA, CDR2 FQGTGA. This CDR3 is 16 amino acids long. V dropped 5 bases and J dropped 0 bases, with 13 bases sitting between them. The DNA for the CDR3 is TGTGCCAGCAGCCTTCCGGGACACCCGAACACCGGGGAGCTGTTTTTT. The encoded protein is CASSLPGHPNTGELFF.

Regarding this clone: The sample carries other DNA sequences with the same CDR3. The chain uses TRBV11-3 and TRBJ1-1; D not resolved. The CDR3 is 13 residues long. V dropped 2 bases and J dropped 2 bases, with 6 bases sitting between them. Germline V gene sequence: CDR1 SGHNT, CDR2 YENEEA. CDR3 bases: TGTGCCAGCAGCTTAAACGGTAACACTGAAGCTTTCTTT. It codes for CASSLNGNTEAFF.

CDR3 sequence: CASSQDPSPGLPTDTQYF. The CDR3 DNA reads TGTGCCAGCAGCCAAGATCCCTCCCCGGGACTCCCAACAGATACGCAGTATTTT. The chain employs TRBV4-2 and TRBJ2-3; TRBD2 might be the D (6 bases). Germline CDR1 reads LGHNA; CDR2 reads YNFKEQ. The ends were cut back, 0 bases at V and 3 bases at J, with 19 bases in the middle. The CDR3 is 18 residues long.

There are a few counts of this clone. This chain connects TRBV5-6 to TRBJ2-3, with 10 bases aligning to TRBD1. Trimming at V came to 4 bases and at J to 5 bases, leaving 7 bases not matched to a gene. The CDR3 runs to 15 residues. Germline CDR1 and CDR2: SGHDT and YYEEEE. The CDR3 is CASSPRQGARDTQYF. CDR3 DNA: TGTGCCAGCAGCCCAAGACAGGGGGCAAGAGATACGCAGTATTTT.

The chain links TRBV18 to TRBJ2-3; TRBD2 matches 9 bases. The CDR3 loop spans 15 amino acids. V dropped 5 bases and J dropped 4; count of bases not matched to a gene: 7. Per germline, CDR1 KGHSH and CDR2 LQKENI. Written as DNA, the CDR3 is TGTGCCAGCTCAAAACCGGGACTAGCTGCAGATACGCAGTATTTT. Translation: CASSKPGLAADTQYF.

The V and J genes are TRBV9 and TRBJ2-7; D might be TRBD1 (6 bases). Germline assignment: CDR1 SGDLS and CDR2 YYNGEE. Trimming took off 0 bases at V and 2 bases at J, with 12 bases between the two ends. The CDR3 contains 15 residues. CDR3 protein: CASSVATGPPYEQYF. The CDR3 coding sequence is TGTGCCAGCAGCGTAGCTACAGGGCCCCCCTACGAGCAGTACTTC.

The chain joins TRBV27 to TRBJ1-1; D is ambiguous. Per germline, CDR1 MNHEY and CDR2 SMNVEV (reference sequence). V gave up 5 bases and J gave up 1 base, with 11 bases separating them. CDR3 length: 14 amino acids. Here the CDR3 reads CASSTRHQNTEAFF. CDR3 DNA: TGTGCCAGCAGTACCCGACACCAGAACACTGAAGCTTTCTTT.

This chain connects TRBV30 to TRBJ2-3; 10 bases match TRBD2. This CDR3 region has 16 residues. The germline V gene encodes CDR1 GTSNPN and CDR2 SVGIG (reference sequence). J was trimmed by 1 base and V by 0 bases; bases with no gene match: 4. CDR3 nucleotides: TGTGCCTGGAGTGTAGCGGGAGGGCCGGGCACAGATACGCAGTATTTT. The encoded protein is CAWSVAGGPGTDTQYF.